Listed below are T cell receptor beta chains from one sample, sequenced in a study of blood T cell repertoires in COVID-19. The assay was immunoSEQ multiplex PCR, and TCRdb's table has in-frame clones only and misses some. Of a few hundred thousand clones in the sample, approximately 83% were seen once. Input material: PBMCs or T cells enriched from blood (not recorded which). Receptors were obtained from a woman between 35 and 50 years old with acute COVID-19. CDR3s leave out the opening cysteine and the closing phenylalanine or tryptophan. The D gene is left open where the match is weak. The size entry is marked missing in some rows and otherwise reads once, few, many or a size class.

V	size	D	J	CDR3
TRBV28	once	TRBD2	TRBJ2-5	ASSLGSSGRRAQY
TRBV14	NA	NA	TRBJ2-7	ASSTRNRGGLGSYEQY
TRBV29-1	NA	TRBD2	TRBJ2-3	SVGGTTDTQY
TRBV5-1	NA	NA	TRBJ2-2	ASREQGGTGELF
TRBV9	NA	TRBD2	TRBJ2-3	ASSSPSGPGTTDTQY
TRBV4-3	once	TRBD1	TRBJ2-7	ASSHTGGSYEQY
TRBV2	NA	TRBD1	TRBJ1-1	ASSETSRQGARRNTEAF
TRBV6-2/TRBV6-3	NA	TRBD1	TRBJ2-6	ASSYRGTGTGFGFGANVLT
TRBV6-5	once	TRBD1	TRBJ2-1	ASNTRDRVYNEQF
TRBV28	once	NA	TRBJ1-5	ASSLGGAPRAQPQH
TRBV7-2	NA	TRBD2	TRBJ2-5	ASSLVLAGGLETQY
TRBV5-6	NA	TRBD2	TRBJ2-1	ASSLRVTSGRGNEQF
TRBV5-5	NA	NA	TRBJ1-2	ASSPSTGTNYGYT
TRBV19	NA	NA	TRBJ1-2	ASRHDRHSNYGYT
TRBV19	NA	TRBD2	TRBJ2-3	ASRRAGEKDTQY
TRBV9	NA	TRBD2	TRBJ2-3	ASSVLAGSTDTQY
TRBV11-2	NA	NA	TRBJ1-2	ASSFARLAGANYGYT
TRBV28	NA	TRBD2	TRBJ2-7	ASSPETPLAGGRRHEQY
TRBV15	NA	TRBD1	TRBJ2-4	ATSLGQGGAKNIQY
TRBV3-1/TRBV3-2	NA	NA	TRBJ1-5	ASSQKGLSGILMWNQPQH
TRBV19	NA	NA	TRBJ1-5	ASSGRGGGNQPQH
TRBV4-1	NA	NA	TRBJ1-2	ASSPGQDTPYGYT
TRBV13	NA	NA	TRBJ2-7	ASSSRSPSPGTRAYEQY
TRBV20-1	NA	NA	TRBJ1-3	SASNRVFGNTIY
TRBV11-2	NA	NA	TRBJ1-2	ASSFAVRNYGYT
TRBV15	few	NA	TRBJ1-3	ATSTSRTVSGNTIY
TRBV5-1	NA	NA	TRBJ1-5	ASSGGVNQPQH
TRBV21-1	NA	NA	TRBJ2-3	ASSKVQREGPDTQY
TRBV29-1	NA	TRBD1	TRBJ1-2	SVMRTGRLVG
TRBV6-2/TRBV6-3	NA	TRBD1	TRBJ2-7	ASSYPDTRGTGSYEQY
TRBV5-1	NA	TRBD1	TRBJ1-2	ASSWSGTGRYGYT
TRBV5-8	NA	NA	TRBJ1-1	ASSWRVKMNTEAF
TRBV29-1	few	TRBD1	TRBJ1-2	SVQGQGASTVGYT